Listed below are T cell receptor beta chains from one sample, sequenced in a study of T cell responses to AZD1222 COVID-19 vaccine. Clones were read by immunoSEQ multiplex PCR, and TCRdb kept only the in-frame ones, dropping some. The sample records under 110,000 clones, roughly nine tenths being singletons. The sample in question was peripheral blood, obtained on day 0 of AZD1222 vaccination. The receptor set was obtained from an adult in good health. CDR3s leave out the opening cysteine and the closing phenylalanine or tryptophan. The D gene is left open where the match is weak.

CDR3aa: ASRAQGNTGELF; d_gene: -; v_gene: TRBV6-5
CDR3aa: ASSSSLWGVDMNTEAF; d_gene: -; v_gene: TRBV5-1
CDR3aa: ASSGGQGITEAF; d_gene: TRBD1; v_gene: TRBV5-1
CDR3aa: ASSPRGTGDGYT; d_gene: TRBD1; v_gene: TRBV2
CDR3aa: ASSVSRGYEQY; d_gene: -; v_gene: TRBV5-1
CDR3aa: ASSETRTQNQPQH; d_gene: -; v_gene: TRBV2
CDR3aa: ASGSSRVGDTEAF; d_gene: -; v_gene: TRBV12-5
CDR3aa: ASSLDAGRRTGELF; d_gene: -; v_gene: TRBV5-1
CDR3aa: ASRPLGGTNEKLF; d_gene: -; v_gene: TRBV6-5
CDR3aa: AISVGLAHNYEQY; d_gene: -; v_gene: TRBV10-3
CDR3aa: AIRLNPDSGNTIY; d_gene: -; v_gene: TRBV10-3
CDR3aa: ASSSANGRFDEQF; d_gene: TRBD2; v_gene: TRBV6-2/TRBV6-3
CDR3aa: ASIPTSGFANEQF; d_gene: TRBD2; v_gene: TRBV5-4
CDR3aa: ASSPLSETQY; d_gene: -; v_gene: TRBV2
CDR3aa: ASSPQPGGNTIY; d_gene: -; v_gene: TRBV9
CDR3aa: ASSLTGGQPPSPLH; d_gene: -; v_gene: TRBV7-3
CDR3aa: AQGRDYSTDTQY; d_gene: TRBD2; v_gene: TRBV5-5
CDR3aa: ASSQGLELSRGYT; d_gene: -; v_gene: TRBV3-1/TRBV3-2
CDR3aa: ASSQGVGQYNEQF; d_gene: -; v_gene: TRBV3-1/TRBV3-2
CDR3aa: AWSPGPLYGYT; d_gene: -; v_gene: TRBV30
CDR3aa: ASSPRGTEPGTQY; d_gene: -; v_gene: TRBV6-5
CDR3aa: AISGSHRVLNEQY; d_gene: -; v_gene: TRBV24-1
CDR3aa: ASNRQVLNYGYT; d_gene: -; v_gene: TRBV6-5
CDR3aa: SVPTGFGGYT; d_gene: -; v_gene: TRBV29-1
CDR3aa: ASTLRTGSTDTQY; d_gene: -; v_gene: TRBV7-6
CDR3aa: ASSDRLAGWTDTQY; d_gene: TRBD2; v_gene: TRBV2
CDR3aa: AWSLQTGNQPQH; d_gene: -; v_gene: TRBV30
CDR3aa: ASKTLPAWNTEAF; d_gene: -; v_gene: TRBV7-6